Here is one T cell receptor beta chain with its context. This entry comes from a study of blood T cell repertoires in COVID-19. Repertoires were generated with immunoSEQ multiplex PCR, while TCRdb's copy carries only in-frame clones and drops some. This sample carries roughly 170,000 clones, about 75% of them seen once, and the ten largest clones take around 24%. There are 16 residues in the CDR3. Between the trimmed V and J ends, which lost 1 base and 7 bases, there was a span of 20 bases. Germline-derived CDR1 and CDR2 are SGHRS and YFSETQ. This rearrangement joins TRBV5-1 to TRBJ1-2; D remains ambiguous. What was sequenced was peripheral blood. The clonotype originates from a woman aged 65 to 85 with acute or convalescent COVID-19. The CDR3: CASSLLGETRVIGYTF. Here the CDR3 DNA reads TGCGCCAGCAGCTTGCTTGGGGAGACTAGGGTTATTGGCTACACCTTC.